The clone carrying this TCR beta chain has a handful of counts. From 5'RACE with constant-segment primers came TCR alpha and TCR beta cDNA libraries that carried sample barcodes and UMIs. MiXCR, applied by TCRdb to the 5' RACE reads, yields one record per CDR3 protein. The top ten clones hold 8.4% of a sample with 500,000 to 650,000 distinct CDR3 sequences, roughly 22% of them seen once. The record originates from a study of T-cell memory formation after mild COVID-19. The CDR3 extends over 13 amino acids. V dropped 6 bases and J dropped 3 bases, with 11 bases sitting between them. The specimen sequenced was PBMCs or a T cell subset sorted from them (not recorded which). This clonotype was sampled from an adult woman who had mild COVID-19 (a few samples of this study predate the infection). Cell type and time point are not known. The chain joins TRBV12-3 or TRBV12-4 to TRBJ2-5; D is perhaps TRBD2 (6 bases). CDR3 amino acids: CASRGSGEETQYF. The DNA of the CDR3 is TGTGCCAGCAGGGGATCGGGGGAAGAGACCCAGTACTTC.